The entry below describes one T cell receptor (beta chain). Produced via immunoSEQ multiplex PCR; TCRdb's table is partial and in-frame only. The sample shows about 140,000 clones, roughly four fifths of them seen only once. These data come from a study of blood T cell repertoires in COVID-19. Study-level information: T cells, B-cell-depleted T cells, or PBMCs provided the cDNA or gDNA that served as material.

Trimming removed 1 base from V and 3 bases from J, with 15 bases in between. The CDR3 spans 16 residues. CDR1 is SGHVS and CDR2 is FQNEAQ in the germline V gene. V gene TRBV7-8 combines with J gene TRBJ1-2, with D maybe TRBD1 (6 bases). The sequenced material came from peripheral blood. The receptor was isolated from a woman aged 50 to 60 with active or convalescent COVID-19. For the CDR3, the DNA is TGTGCCAGCAGCTTAGGGGTTCGGGCAGGGGACTATGGCTACACCTTC. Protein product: CASSLGVRAGDYGYTF.